This T cell receptor beta chain derives from a study of vaccination effects on CD4 cells after COVID-19. Overall study context: Post-vaccine samples followed the second dose by a median of 72 days.

Trimming cost V 5 bases and J 4 bases, with 14 bases left between them. CDR3 length: 14 residues. Germline V gene lookup returns CDR1 SGHTA and CDR2 FQGNSA. Viral peptide pools were used in the ViraFEST assay to expand antigen-specific CD4+ T cells, and sequencing came afterward. The culture ran for roughly 10 days before CD4+ T cells were isolated. All participants had two doses of either the BNT162b2 or mRNA-1273 vaccine. Supplemented with 7.5 to 10 IU/ml IL-2 and 7.5 to 10 ug/ml peptides, two million PBMC per well were kept in culture. A word on this clone: Its antigen remains unknown.

The assay was immunoSEQ multiplex PCR, and TCRdb's table has in-frame clones only and misses some. Of tens of thousands of clones listed, about three quarters are singletons. The material was CD4+ T cells from PBMCs cultured with HCoV-229E spike peptides, obtained after COVID-19 vaccination. The TCR was taken from a human donor who received a COVID-19 vaccine. This chain uses TRBV7-2 with TRBJ1-1; D call uncertain. The CDR3 nucleotides read TGTGCCAGCAGCCTACACGTGGTTACCACTGAAGCTTTCTTT. It codes for CASSLHVVTTEAFF. The whole variable domain, filled in from reference TRBV7-2 and TRBJ1-1, reads GAGVSQSPSNKVTEKGKDVELRCDPISGHTALYWYRQSLGQGLEFLIYFQGNSAPDKSGLPSDRFSAERTGGSVSTLTIQRTQQEDSAVYLCASSLHVVTTEAFFGQGTRLTVV.